These 30 T cell receptor beta chains were sequenced from one sample in a study of molecular identifiers for immune sequencing clone quantification. From the PCR reads, TCRdb called clonotypes with MiXCR, one entry per CDR3 protein. The table shows some 590,000 distinct CDR3 sequences, with about 25% occurring only once. Sequencing used naive CD8+ T cells from blood, with Jurkat cell RNA spiked in. The subset here: FACS-sorted CD8+CD4-CCR7+CD45RA+ naive T cells. These receptors were collected from a human donor in good health. Some libraries in this study had Jurkat cell RNA spiked in.

This rearrangement joins TRBV5-5 to TRBJ1-5, with D possibly being TRBD1 (6 bases). Germline values: CDR1 SGHKS, CDR2 YYEKEE (reference sequence). Trimming cost V 1 base and J 7 bases, with 15 bases left between them. The CDR3 contains 15 residues. The CDR3 loop is CASSLWDGGLQPQHF. The CDR3, as DNA: TGTGCCAGCAGCTTGTGGGATGGGGGCTTGCAGCCCCAGCATTTT. The entire variable domain, with the rest obtained from reference TRBV5-5 and TRBJ1-5, is as follows: DAGVTQSPTHLIKTRGQQVTLRCSPISGHKSVSWYQQVLGQGPQFIFQYYEKEERGRGNFPDRFSARQFPNYSSELNVNALLLGDSALYLCASSLWDGGLQPQHFGDGTRLSIL.

The chain combines TRBV12-3 or TRBV12-4 with TRBJ2-1; 10 nucleotides agree with TRBD1. This CDR3 has 16 residues. V was clipped by 0 bases and J by 2 bases; unmatched bases: 1. The CDR3 is CASSLADRGPYNEQFF. CDR3 DNA sequence: TGTGCCAGCAGTTTAGCCGACAGGGGGCCCTACAATGAGCAGTTCTTC.

The sample holds a few counts of this clonotype. V and J are TRBV4-2 and TRBJ1-4, with a weak D call TRBD1 (5 bases). This CDR3 contains 15 residues. CDR1 is LGHNA and CDR2 is YNFKEQ in the germline V gene. Trimming left V 0 bases short and J 8 bases short, with 13 bases between. This chain's CDR3 is CASSQEEGVKEKLFF. CDR3 nucleotide sequence: TGTGCCAGCAGCCAAGAAGAAGGGGTTAAGGAAAAACTGTTTTTT.

This rearrangement joins TRBV27 to TRBJ2-7; D tentatively fits TRBD1 or TRBD2 (5 bases each). In germline, CDR1 is MNHEY, CDR2 SMNVEV (reference sequence). V lost 5 bases, J lost 3 bases, and 14 bases lay in between. This CDR3 contains 14 residues. The CDR3 is CASSGTGTVYEQYF. DNA for the CDR3: TGTGCCAGCAGTGGGACCGGGACGGTCTACGAGCAGTACTTC.

Comments on this clonotype: At one of its ends the junction is not consistent with the germline gene, which may arise from a read error. The V call is TRBV4-1, the J call TRBJ1-5; D gene unclear. CDR3 length: 16 residues. Germline values: CDR1 MGHRA, CDR2 YSYEKL. The CDR3 nucleotides are TGCGCCAGCAGCCAAGATCTCCCCGGTAGCAATCAGCCCCAGCGTTTT. Residues: CASSQDLPGSNQPQRF.

This clonotype was recorded a few times. The chain combines TRBV4-3 with TRBJ2-7, with 10 bases matching TRBD1. This CDR3 is built from 16 residues. V was pared by 0 bases and J by 2 bases, with 4 bases of the junction left unmatched. Germline CDR1 is LGHNA and CDR2 is YSLEER. The CDR3 region is CASSQDRGQGTYEQYF. CDR3 bases: TGCGCCAGCAGCCAAGATAGGGGACAGGGGACCTACGAGCAGTACTTC.

This clonotype turned up a few times. This rearrangement joins TRBV27 to TRBJ2-7; either TRBD1 or TRBD2 may fit D (6 bases each). V lost 0 bases and J 0 bases, leaving 9 bases between the germline ends. Germline CDR1 is MNHEY and CDR2 is SMNVEV (reference sequence). The CDR3 is made up of 15 amino acids. In DNA, the CDR3 is TGTGCCAGCAGTTTATCGGGGGGCGTCTCCTACGAGCAGTACTTC. Its translation: CASSLSGGVSYEQYF.

This clonotype was counted ten times or more. The CDR3 spells CSVDGGALEAFF. DNA of the CDR3: TGCAGCGTTGATGGAGGCGCCCTTGAAGCTTTCTTT. V is TRBV29-1 and J is TRBJ1-1; D is unresolved. V was trimmed by 3 bases and J by 7 bases, leaving 12 bases between them. CDR3 length: 12 residues. Germline V CDR1 and CDR2: SQVTM, ANQGSEA. Using reference TRBV29-1 and TRBJ1-1 for the parts outside the CDR3, the full variable domain is SAVISQKPSRDICQRGTSLTIQCQVDSQVTMMFWYRQQPGQSLTLIATANQGSEATYESGFVIDKFPISRPNLTFSTLTVSNMSPEDSSIYLCSVDGGALEAFFGQGTRLTVV.

V gene TRBV7-6 combines with J gene TRBJ2-1; no definite D call. V was clipped by 1 base and J by 9 bases, with 10 bases between them. The V gene's germline CDR1 is SGHVS and CDR2 FNYEAQ. The CDR3 length is 13 residues. In DNA, the CDR3 is TGTGCCAGCAGCTTAGACATGATTTCTGAGCAGTTCTTC. Amino acid sequence: CASSLDMISEQFF.

To note about this clonotype: A read error may explain this, as a much larger clone is one base away. The chain carries TRBV29-1 and TRBJ1-1, with a tentative D call TRBD1 (6 bases). CDR3 length: 16 residues. The V gene's germline CDR1 is SQVTM and CDR2 ANQGSEA. The CDR3 reads CSVEDLGDNSATEASF. For the CDR3, the DNA is TGCAGCGTTGAAGATTTAGGGGACAATTCTGCCACTGAAGCTTCCTTT. Full variable domain (outside the CDR3, taken from reference TRBV29-1 and TRBJ1-1): SAVISQKPSRDICQRGTSLTIQCQVDSQVTMMFWYRQQPGQSLTLIATANQGSEATYESGFVIDKFPISRPNLTFSTLTVSNMSPEDSSIYLCSVEDLGDNSATEASFGQGTRLTVV.

This clonotype was seen more than once but under ten times. The J gene is TRBJ2-7, the V gene TRBV4-1; D ambiguous. The CDR3 extends over 16 amino acids. Germline CDR1 MGHRA, CDR2 YSYEKL. Deletions cut 1 base from V and 0 bases from J, with 13 bases between. CDR3 residues: CASSQVISYNSYEQYF. The CDR3, as DNA: TGCGCCAGCAGCCAAGTTATAAGTTACAACTCCTACGAGCAGTACTTC.

This clonotype occurred a few times. The genes are TRBV7-6 and TRBJ2-3, with 10 positions matching TRBD1. The germline gives CDR1 SGHVS, CDR2 FNYEAQ. The CDR3 consists of 15 residues. V shed 2 bases and J 9 bases; nucleotides not matched to a gene: 8. The CDR3 reads CASSLTTGGRDTQYF. The CDR3 DNA is TGTGCCAGCAGCTTAACGACAGGGGGCCGAGACACGCAGTATTTT.

This clonotype appeared a few times. The CDR3 protein is CASSDPNNGAKGWGETQYF. Written as DNA, the CDR3 is TGTGCCAGCAGCGATCCTAACAACGGGGCCAAGGGGTGGGGGGAGACCCAGTACTTC. V gene TRBV7-9 combines with J gene TRBJ2-5; D might be TRBD1 or TRBD2, each matching 5 bases. There are 19 residues in the CDR3. The V and J ends lost 5 bases and 5 bases respectively, with 30 bases between them. Per the germline V gene, CDR1 is SEHNR and CDR2 is FQNEAQ (reference sequence).

This clonotype is a singleton in its sample. Likely a read error: the CDR3 ends without its conserved phenylalanine or tryptophan. The chain employs TRBV4-3 and TRBJ1-3; the match to TRBD1 covers 7 bases. This CDR3 contains 15 residues. Losses at the gene ends were 3 bases for V and 4 bases for J; bases not matched to a gene: 6. Per the germline V gene, CDR1 is LGHNA and CDR2 is YSLEER. The CDR3 loop reads CASSQSRGVGNTIYY. In DNA form, the CDR3 reads TGCGCCAGCAGCCAGAGCAGGGGGGTAGGAAACACCATATATTAT.

The CDR3 region has the DNA TGTGCCAGCAGCCAAGCGAGGACAGGGCTCGCTGGGGGCACCGGGGAGCTGTTTTTT. Amino acids: CASSQARTGLAGGTGELFF. The J gene is TRBJ2-2, the V gene TRBV4-2, with TRBD1 identical over 8 bases. Germline-derived CDR1 and CDR2 are LGHNA and YNFKEQ. With V trimmed by 1 base and J by 4 bases, 14 bases remained unmatched. This CDR3 region has 19 residues.

J is TRBJ2-2 and V is TRBV28, with D uncertain. Germline assignment: CDR1 MDHEN and CDR2 SYDVKM. Trimming removed 3 bases from V and 1 base from J, with 6 bases in between. This CDR3 has 14 residues. The CDR3 nucleotides read TGTGCCAGCAGTTTTCACTTGAACACCGGGGAGCTGTTTTTT. This encodes CASSFHLNTGELFF.

In this sample, this clonotype turned up a few times. This rearrangement joins TRBV7-2 to TRBJ2-2, with 7 bases that match TRBD2. J gave up 0 bases and V 3 bases, and 4 bases lay outside the gene matches. This CDR3 has 16 residues. CDR1 SGHTA and CDR2 FQGNSA come from the germline V gene. The CDR3: CASSLGGGANTGELFF. As DNA, the CDR3 is TGTGCCAGCAGCTTGGGCGGGGGAGCGAACACCGGGGAGCTGTTTTTT. The whole variable domain, remainder taken from reference TRBV7-2 and TRBJ2-2, is GAGVSQSPSNKVTEKGKDVELRCDPISGHTALYWYRQSLGQGLEFLIYFQGNSAPDKSGLPSDRFSAERTGGSVSTLTIQRTQQEDSAVYLCASSLGGGANTGELFFGEGSRLTVL.

This chain uses TRBV7-9 with TRBJ2-5; D possibly uses TRBD1 or TRBD2 (7 bases each). The CDR3 extends over 16 amino acids. Trimming removed 5 bases at V and 1 base at J, with 17 bases between. Per the germline V gene, CDR1 is SEHNR and CDR2 is FQNEAQ (reference sequence). The CDR3 DNA reads as TGTGCCAGCAGCGACTCAGGGGGGACTACCCAAGAGACCCAGTACTTC. This translates into CASSDSGGTTQETQYF.

This clonotype was seen ten or more times. The chain has TRBV4-3 and TRBJ2-7; D may be TRBD1 (6 bases). Germline CDR1 and CDR2: LGHNA and YSLEER. The CDR3 sequence is 13 residues long. V lost 1 base, J lost 5 bases, and 9 bases lay in between. The CDR3 spells CASSQAGVDEQYF. Written as DNA, the CDR3 is TGCGCCAGCAGCCAAGCAGGGGTCGACGAGCAGTACTTC.

The chain couples TRBV27 to TRBJ2-5; 8 bases match TRBD2. In germline, CDR1 is MNHEY, CDR2 SMNVEV (reference sequence). V gave up 1 base and J gave up 2 bases; unmatched junction bases: 3. CDR3 length: 15 amino acids. The CDR3 protein is CASSLWRGVQETQYF. CDR3 nucleotide sequence: TGTGCCAGCAGTTTATGGCGGGGGGTGCAAGAGACCCAGTACTTC.

Notes on this clonotype: With a much larger clone just one base away, this may be a read error. This chain joins TRBV7-8 and TRBJ1-4; unclear D gene. There are 15 residues in the CDR3. CDR1 SGHVS and CDR2 FQNEAQ come from the germline V gene. The DNA of the CDR3 is TGTGCCAACAGCCAAACAGAACGAGGGAATGAAAAACTGTTTTTT. This translates into CANSQTERGNEKLFF.

The chain employs TRBV4-2 and TRBJ2-1; 9 bases line up with TRBD2. Germline loops: CDR1 LGHNA, CDR2 YNFKEQ. The V and J ends lost 5 bases and 4 bases, in that order; junction bases with no gene match: 15. The CDR3 runs 18 residues. DNA for the CDR3: TGTGCCAGCAGCGTAAACCGCGAGCGGGAGGTGTGGTACAATGAGCAGTTCTTC. Its translation: CASSVNREREVWYNEQFF.

This clonotype was recorded many times. V usage is TRBV3-1 and J usage is TRBJ2-7, with D possibly being TRBD1 or TRBD2 (5 bases each). CDR3 length: 13 amino acids. The V and J ends lost 4 bases and 2 bases respectively, with 9 bases between them. The germline V gene has CDR1 LGHDT and CDR2 YNNKEL (reference sequence). The CDR3 DNA sequence: TGTGCCAGCAGCCGGGGACGGACCTACGAGCAGTACTTC. It encodes CASSRGRTYEQYF.

Comment on this clonotype: One end of the junction fails to match germline, which may point to a read error. This chain connects TRBV6-5 to TRBJ1-1, with D maybe TRBD1 (6 bases). This CDR3 comprises 13 residues. CDR1 and CDR2 (germline): MNHEY, SVGAGI. This CDR3 is CASSYGQWTGAFF. Written as DNA, the CDR3 is TGTGCCAGCAGTTACGGACAGTGGACTGGAGCTTTCTTT.

This clonotype has only one observation. This may stem from a read error, because a much larger clone lies one nucleotide away. The gene calls are TRBV29-1 and TRBJ2-7; TRBD1 matches 9 bases. The assigned J gene may be wrong: the sequence end matches TRBJ2-1 better. The CDR3 sequence is 14 residues long. Germline V gene sequence: CDR1 SQVTM, CDR2 ANQGSEA. The DNA for the CDR3 is TGCAGCGTAAAACCGGGACAGGGCGTCCGCGAGCAGTTCTTC. The encoded protein is CSVKPGQGVREQFF.

Notes on this clonotype: Germline is not matched at one junction end, which may reflect a read error. The J gene is TRBJ2-3, the V gene TRBV5-6, with 7 positions matching TRBD1. The germline V gene has CDR1 SGHDT and CDR2 YYEEEE. This CDR3 has 16 amino acids. The CDR3 nucleotides read TGTGCCAGCACCACCAGACAGGGCTCTTGCACAGATACGCGGTATTTT. Protein: CASTTRQGSCTDTRYF.

This clonotype was observed a handful of times. The chain couples TRBV20-1 to TRBJ2-1; 12 bases are shared with TRBD1. Germline V lookup: CDR1 DFQATT, CDR2 SNEGSKA (reference sequence). The CDR3 totals 16 residues. Trimming at V came to 4 bases and at J to 9 bases, leaving 13 bases not matched to a gene. The CDR3 coding sequence is TGCAGTGCTACTTCATATGGGACAGGGGGCTTAGGTGAGCAGTTCTTC. It specifies CSATSYGTGGLGEQFF.

This clonotype has at least ten counts. The chain is built from TRBV7-9 and TRBJ1-1; D remains ambiguous. Germline V gene sequence: CDR1 SEHNR, CDR2 FQNEAQ (reference sequence). This CDR3 spans 16 amino acids. Trimming pared 0 bases from V and 4 bases from J, leaving 15 bases between. Here the CDR3 reads CASSLALVSGFTEAFF. In nucleotides, the CDR3 is TGTGCCAGCAGCTTAGCGTTGGTATCGGGGTTCACTGAAGCTTTCTTT.

This clonotype has a handful of counts. This rearrangement joins TRBV7-9 to TRBJ2-7; 14 bases agree with TRBD2. Germline CDR1 reads SEHNR; CDR2 reads FQNEAQ (reference sequence). After removal of 4 bases from V and 6 bases from J, the junction contained 11 bases not matched to a gene. The CDR3 sequence is 17 residues long. The CDR3 protein is CASSSGTGGTSGSEQYF. CDR3 sequence (DNA): TGTGCCAGCAGCTCCGGGACAGGAGGGACTAGCGGGAGCGAGCAGTACTTC.

The rearrangement uses TRBV19 and TRBJ1-5; perhaps TRBD1 as D (5 bases). The CDR3 is made up of 16 amino acids. Germline V lookup: CDR1 LNHDA, CDR2 SQIVND (reference sequence). The V and J ends lost 1 base and 1 base respectively, with 11 bases between them. The CDR3 loop reads CASSIVMGPSNQPQHF. The CDR3, as DNA: TGTGCCAGTAGTATAGTAATGGGACCGAGCAATCAGCCCCAGCATTTT.